The entry that follows covers one T cell receptor (beta chain) sequence. The data are from a study of blood T cell repertoires in COVID-19. There are 16 residues in the CDR3. Germline CDR1 and CDR2: SEHNR and FQNEAQ (reference sequence). The junction had 11 bases not matched to a gene; V was cut back by 5 bases and J by 3 bases. As processed by the authors: How many nucleated cells were present was estimated from reference gene primer amplification. Produced via immunoSEQ multiplex PCR; TCRdb's table is partial and in-frame only. That table is the source of V, J and clone size, and D and trimming were worked out from the DNA. The profile shows about 74,000 clones, approximately 85% of them singletons.

What was sequenced was peripheral blood. The sequence was collected from a man aged 70-80 years with acute or convalescent COVID-19. The chain combines TRBV7-9 with TRBJ1-1; TRBD1 matches at 8 bases. Written as DNA, the CDR3 is TGTGCCAGCAGCCTACTTCGGACAGGGACCGACACTGAAGCTTTCTTT. This gives the protein CASSLLRTGTDTEAFF.